Following are 7 T cell receptor beta chains from one sample sequenced in a study of beta chain features in type 1 diabetes. cDNA synthesis used the whole RNA isolate, giving expressed TCRB sequences. Some clones are missing from TCRdb's copy, which holds only in-frame ones; the method was immunoSEQ multiplex PCR. This sample has a few hundred thousand clones; roughly an eighth occur once, and the top ten carry about 0.018%. The material sequenced was naive CD4+ T cells from blood. These receptors came from a man aged 18 to 30 in good health.

The table lists this clone with a few counts. The J gene is TRBJ1-2, the V gene TRBV9, with D perhaps TRBD1 (5 bases). Looked up from germline, CDR1 is SGDLS and CDR2 is YYNGEE. The CDR3 has 14 residues. The V and J ends lost 7 bases and 5 bases respectively, with 18 bases between them. CDR3 nucleotides: TGTGCCAGCCACCCCAGAGGCGGGGGTTATGGCTACACCTTC. It codes for CASHPRGGGYGYTF.

The CDR3 DNA is TGTGCCAGCAGCTTAATGCCCGGGTCCGCTGAAGCTTTCTTT. Amino acids: CASSLMPGSAEAFF. The chain links TRBV7-3 to TRBJ1-1, with D uncertain. The V end was cut by 1 base, the J end by 6 bases, with 12 bases between. CDR3 length: 14 amino acids. The germline V gene has CDR1 SGHTA and CDR2 FQGTGA.

This chain links TRBV9 with TRBJ2-3, with 10 bases that match TRBD1. V dropped 3 bases and J dropped 2; count of bases not matched to a gene: 6. This CDR3 region has 16 residues. From germline, CDR1 is SGDLS and CDR2 YYNGEE. The CDR3 DNA is TGTGCCAGCAGCGCCGGGACAGGGGAAACCACAGATACGCAGTATTTT. It yields the protein CASSAGTGETTDTQYF.

This clone came up a few times. This chain links TRBV7-2 with TRBJ2-1; 7 bases match TRBD1. The germline V gene encodes CDR1 SGHTA and CDR2 FQGNSA. With V trimmed by 6 bases and J by 4 bases, 9 bases remained unmatched. The CDR3 has 15 amino acids. The CDR3 protein is CASSWGQPLYNEQFF. CDR3 DNA: TGTGCCAGCAGTTGGGGACAGCCCCTATACAATGAGCAGTTCTTC.

This clone was counted only a few times. The V and J genes are TRBV6-5 and TRBJ2-7, with unresolved D. CDR3 length: 13 amino acids. CDR1 and CDR2 from the germline V gene are MNHEY and SVGAGI. V lost 2 bases and J 0 bases, leaving 5 bases between the germline ends. The CDR3 spells CASSYRASYEQYF. CDR3 bases: TGTGCCAGCAGTTACAGAGCCTCCTACGAGCAGTACTTC.

This clone has just a few counts. The DNA for the CDR3 is TGTGCCAGCAGCTTAGCCAGGGGCGAGCAGTACTTC. The encoded protein is CASSLARGEQYF. The chain carries TRBV7-2 and TRBJ2-7, with D possibly matching TRBD1 (6 bases). The CDR3 runs to 12 residues. V was cut by 0 bases and J by 6 bases, with 6 bases left in between. Germline V CDR1 and CDR2: SGHTA, FQGNSA.

This clone was recorded a few times. This sequence joins TRBV7-2 and TRBJ2-4; TRBD2 is a possible D gene (6 bases). The V and J ends lost 3 bases and 0 bases respectively, with 12 bases between them. The CDR3 consists of 16 residues. Looked up from germline, CDR1 is SGHTA and CDR2 is FQGNSA. CDR3 amino acids: CASSLRGALAKNIQYF. The CDR3, as DNA: TGTGCCAGCAGCTTGCGGGGAGCGCTAGCCAAAAACATTCAGTACTTC. The full variable domain, rest sourced from reference TRBV7-2 and TRBJ2-4, is GAGVSQSPSNKVTEKGKDVELRCDPISGHTALYWYRQSLGQGLEFLIYFQGNSAPDKSGLPSDRFSAERTGGSVSTLTIQRTQQEDSAVYLCASSLRGALAKNIQYFGAGTRLSVL.